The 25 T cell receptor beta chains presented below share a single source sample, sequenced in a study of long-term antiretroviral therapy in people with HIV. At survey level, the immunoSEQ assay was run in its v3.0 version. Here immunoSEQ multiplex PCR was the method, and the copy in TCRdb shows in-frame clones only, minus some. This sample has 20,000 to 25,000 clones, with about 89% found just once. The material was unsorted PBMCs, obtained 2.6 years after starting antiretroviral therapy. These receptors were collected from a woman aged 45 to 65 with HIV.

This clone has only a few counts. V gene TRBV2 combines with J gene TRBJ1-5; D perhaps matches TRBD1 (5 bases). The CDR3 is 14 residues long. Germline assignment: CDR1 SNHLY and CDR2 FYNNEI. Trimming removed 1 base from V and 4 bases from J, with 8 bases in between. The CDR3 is CASSEGRGNQPQHF. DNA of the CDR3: TGTGCCAGCAGTGAAGGGCGGGGGAATCAGCCCCAGCATTTT. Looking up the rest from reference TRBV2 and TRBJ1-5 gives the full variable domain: EPEVTQTPSHQVTQMGQEVILRCVPISNHLYFYWYRQILGQKVEFLVSFYNNEISEKSEIFDDQFSVERPDGSNFTLKIRSTKLEDSAMYFCASSEGRGNQPQHFGDGTRLSIL.

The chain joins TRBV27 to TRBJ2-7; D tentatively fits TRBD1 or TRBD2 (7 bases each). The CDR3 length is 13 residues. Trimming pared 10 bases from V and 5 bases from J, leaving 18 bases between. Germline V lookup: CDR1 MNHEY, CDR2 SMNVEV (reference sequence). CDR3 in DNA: TGTGCCACCAGGGGGACTAATTACAACGAGCAGTACTTC. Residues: CATRGTNYNEQYF.

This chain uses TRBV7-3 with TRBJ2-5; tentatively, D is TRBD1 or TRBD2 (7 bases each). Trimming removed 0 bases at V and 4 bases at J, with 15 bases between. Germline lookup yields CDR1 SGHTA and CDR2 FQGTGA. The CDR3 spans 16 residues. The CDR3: CASSLTGSGGVETQYF. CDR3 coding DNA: TGTGCCAGCAGCTTAACGGGCTCAGGGGGGGTAGAGACCCAGTACTTC.

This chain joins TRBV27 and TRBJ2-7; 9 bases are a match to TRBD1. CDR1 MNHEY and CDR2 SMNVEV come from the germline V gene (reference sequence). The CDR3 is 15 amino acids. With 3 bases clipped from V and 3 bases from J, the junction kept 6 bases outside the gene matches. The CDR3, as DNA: TGTGCCAGCAGTTTTGACAGGGGGTCTTTCTACGAGCAGTACTTC. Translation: CASSFDRGSFYEQYF.

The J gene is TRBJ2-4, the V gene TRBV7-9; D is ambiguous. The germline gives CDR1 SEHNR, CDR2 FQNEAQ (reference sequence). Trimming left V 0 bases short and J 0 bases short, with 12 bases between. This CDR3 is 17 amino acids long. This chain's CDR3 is CASSLAAPVLAKNIQYF. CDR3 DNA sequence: TGTGCCAGCAGCTTAGCGGCACCCGTGCTAGCCAAAAACATTCAGTACTTC.

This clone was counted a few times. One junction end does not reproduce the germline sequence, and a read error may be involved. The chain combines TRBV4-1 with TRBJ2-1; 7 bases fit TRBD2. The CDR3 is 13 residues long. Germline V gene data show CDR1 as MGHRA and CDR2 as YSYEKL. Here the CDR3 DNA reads TGCGCCAGCAGCCAACTACAGCTCAGCGGGATGCTCTTC. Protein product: CASSQLQLSGMLF.

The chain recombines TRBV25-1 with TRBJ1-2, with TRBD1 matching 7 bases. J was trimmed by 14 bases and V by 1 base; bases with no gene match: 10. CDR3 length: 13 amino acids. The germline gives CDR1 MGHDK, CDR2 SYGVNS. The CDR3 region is CASSEFGTVDTTF. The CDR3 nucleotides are TGTGCCAGCAGTGAATTTGGGACAGTCGATACAACCTTC.

CDR3 loop: CASSERRQKETQYF. As DNA, the CDR3 is TGTGCCAGCAGTGAACGGCGGCAGAAAGAGACCCAGTACTTC. V usage is TRBV2 and J usage is TRBJ2-5; D gene uncertain. Germline assignment: CDR1 SNHLY and CDR2 FYNNEI. V was pared by 2 bases and J by 3 bases, with 10 bases between. The CDR3 runs 14 residues.

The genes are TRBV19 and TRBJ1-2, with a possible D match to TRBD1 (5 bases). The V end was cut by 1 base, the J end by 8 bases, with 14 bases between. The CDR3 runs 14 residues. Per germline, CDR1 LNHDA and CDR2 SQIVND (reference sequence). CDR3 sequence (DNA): TGTGCCAGTAGTATAGCCCAGGGAGGGAACGGCTACACCTTC. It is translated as CASSIAQGGNGYTF.

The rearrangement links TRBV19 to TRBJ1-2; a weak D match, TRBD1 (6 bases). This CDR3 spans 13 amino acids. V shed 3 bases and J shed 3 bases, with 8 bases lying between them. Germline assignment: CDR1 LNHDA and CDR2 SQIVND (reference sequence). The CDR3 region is CASSIRTDYGYTF. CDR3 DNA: TGTGCCAGTAGTATCCGGACAGACTATGGCTACACCTTC.

The chain's CDR3 is CASSARDRGTASNTGELFF. The DNA of the CDR3 is TGTGCCAGCAGTGCCCGGGACAGGGGGACAGCTTCGAACACCGGGGAGCTGTTTTTT. The genes are TRBV6-1 and TRBJ2-2; TRBD1 matches at 11 bases. There are 19 residues in the CDR3. After removal of 4 bases from V and 0 bases from J, the junction contained 10 bases not matched to a gene. The germline V gene has CDR1 MNHNS and CDR2 SASEGT.

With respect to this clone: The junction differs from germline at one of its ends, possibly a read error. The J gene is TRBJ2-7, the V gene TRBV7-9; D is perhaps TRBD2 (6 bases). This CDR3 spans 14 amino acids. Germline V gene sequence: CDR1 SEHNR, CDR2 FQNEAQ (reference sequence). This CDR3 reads CASSVAGSSYEQYF. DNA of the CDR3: TGTGCCAGCAGCGTAGCCGGGAGCTCCTACGAGCAGTACTTC.

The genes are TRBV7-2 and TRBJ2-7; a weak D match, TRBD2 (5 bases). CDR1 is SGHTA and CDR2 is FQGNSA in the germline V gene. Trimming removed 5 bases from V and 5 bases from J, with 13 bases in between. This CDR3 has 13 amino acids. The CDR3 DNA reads TGTGCCAGCAGCACCACTAGTATCGACGAGCAGTACTTC. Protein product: CASSTTSIDEQYF.

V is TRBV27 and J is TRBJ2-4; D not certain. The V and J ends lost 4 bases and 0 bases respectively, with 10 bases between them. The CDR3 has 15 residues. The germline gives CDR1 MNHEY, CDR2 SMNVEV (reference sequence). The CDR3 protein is CASSSTELAKNIQYF. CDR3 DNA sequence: TGTGCCAGCAGTTCCACTGAGCTAGCCAAAAACATTCAGTACTTC.

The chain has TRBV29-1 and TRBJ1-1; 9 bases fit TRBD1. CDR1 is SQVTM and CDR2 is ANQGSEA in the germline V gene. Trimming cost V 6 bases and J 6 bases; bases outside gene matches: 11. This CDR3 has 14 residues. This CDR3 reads CSVGLGTGRAEAFF. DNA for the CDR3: TGCAGCGTCGGCCTGGGGACAGGGCGGGCTGAAGCTTTCTTT.

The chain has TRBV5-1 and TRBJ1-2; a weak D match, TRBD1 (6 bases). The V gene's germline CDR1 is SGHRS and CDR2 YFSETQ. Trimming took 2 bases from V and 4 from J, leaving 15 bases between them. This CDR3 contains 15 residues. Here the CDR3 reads CASSLGQPATYGYTF. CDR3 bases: TGCGCCAGCAGCTTAGGACAGCCTGCGACCTATGGCTACACCTTC.

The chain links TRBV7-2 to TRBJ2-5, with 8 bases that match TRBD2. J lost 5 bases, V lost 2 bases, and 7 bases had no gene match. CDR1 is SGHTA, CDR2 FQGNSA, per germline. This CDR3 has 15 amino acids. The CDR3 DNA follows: TGTGCCAGCAGCTTAATGGCGGGAGGCCAGGAGACCCAGTACTTC. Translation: CASSLMAGGQETQYF.

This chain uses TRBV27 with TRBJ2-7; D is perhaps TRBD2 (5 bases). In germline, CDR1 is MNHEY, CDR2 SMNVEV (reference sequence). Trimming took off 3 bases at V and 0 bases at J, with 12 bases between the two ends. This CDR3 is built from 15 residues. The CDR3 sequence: CASSLTTPSSYEQYF. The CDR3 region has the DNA TGTGCCAGCAGTTTGACTACTCCCTCCTCCTACGAGCAGTACTTC.

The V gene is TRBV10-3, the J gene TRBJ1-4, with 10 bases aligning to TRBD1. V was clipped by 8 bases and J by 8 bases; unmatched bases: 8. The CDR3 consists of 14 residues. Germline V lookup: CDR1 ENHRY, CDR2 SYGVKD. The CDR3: CAIRGTGEREKLFF. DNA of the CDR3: TGTGCCATCCGGGGGACAGGGGAAAGGGAAAAACTGTTTTTT.

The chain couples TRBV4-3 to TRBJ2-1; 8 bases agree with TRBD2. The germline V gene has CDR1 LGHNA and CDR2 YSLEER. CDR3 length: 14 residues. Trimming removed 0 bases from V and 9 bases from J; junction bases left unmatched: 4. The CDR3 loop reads CASSQDWAGGEQFF. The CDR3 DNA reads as TGCGCCAGCAGCCAAGATTGGGCGGGAGGTGAGCAGTTCTTC.

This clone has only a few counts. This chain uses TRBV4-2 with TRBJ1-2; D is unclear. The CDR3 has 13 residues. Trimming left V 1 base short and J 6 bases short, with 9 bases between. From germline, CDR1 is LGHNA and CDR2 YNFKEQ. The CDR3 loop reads CASSQVPSDGYTF. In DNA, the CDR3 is TGTGCCAGCAGCCAAGTCCCCTCAGATGGCTACACCTTC.

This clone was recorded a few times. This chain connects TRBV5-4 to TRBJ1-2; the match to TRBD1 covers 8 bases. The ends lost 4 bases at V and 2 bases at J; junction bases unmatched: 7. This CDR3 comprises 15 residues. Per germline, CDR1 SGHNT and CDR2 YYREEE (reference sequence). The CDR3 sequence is CASSSPTGANYGYTF. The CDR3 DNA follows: TGTGCCAGCAGCAGCCCGACAGGGGCAAACTATGGCTACACCTTC.

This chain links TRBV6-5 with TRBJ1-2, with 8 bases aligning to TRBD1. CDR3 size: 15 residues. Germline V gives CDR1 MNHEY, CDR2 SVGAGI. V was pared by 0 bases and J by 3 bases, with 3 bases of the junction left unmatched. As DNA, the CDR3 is TGTGCCAGCAGTTACTCGAGACAGGGGTACTATGGCTACACCTTC. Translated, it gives CASSYSRQGYYGYTF.

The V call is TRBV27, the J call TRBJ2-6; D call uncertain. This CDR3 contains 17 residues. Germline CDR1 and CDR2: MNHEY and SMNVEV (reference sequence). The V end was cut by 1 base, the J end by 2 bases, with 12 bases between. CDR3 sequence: CASSLLGTVPGANVLTF. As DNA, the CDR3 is TGTGCCAGCAGTTTATTGGGAACAGTACCTGGGGCCAACGTCCTGACTTTC.

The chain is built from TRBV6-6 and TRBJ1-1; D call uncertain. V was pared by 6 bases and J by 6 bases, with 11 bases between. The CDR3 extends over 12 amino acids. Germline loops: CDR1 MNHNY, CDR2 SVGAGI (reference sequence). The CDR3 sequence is CASSRIVAEAFF. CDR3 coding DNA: TGTGCCAGCAGCCGGATTGTGGCTGAAGCTTTCTTT.